Shown below are 30 T cell receptor beta chains from a single sample sequenced in a study of T-cell reconstitution after alpha-beta-depleted transplantation in children. TCRbeta library preparation incorporated unique molecular identifiers. In TCRdb, the PCR reads were re-called with MiXCR into one record per CDR3 protein. This table holds over 150,000 distinct CDR3 sequences, 11% found once. Material: PBMCs, obtained before TCRalphabeta/CD19-depleted stem cell transplant. These TCRs come from a boy between 2 and 10 years old with acute myeloid leukemia, due to receive a stem cell transplant.

This clonotype was counted many times. J is TRBJ2-2 and V is TRBV5-1; D is ambiguous. This CDR3 comprises 14 residues. Germline CDR1 reads SGHRS; CDR2 reads YFSETQ. V was trimmed by 6 bases and J by 4 bases, leaving 13 bases between them. CDR3 nucleotides: TGCGCCAGCACGCCACAGAGTTCCACCGGGGAGCTGTTTTTT. As protein: CASTPQSSTGELFF.

In this sample, this clonotype turned up many times. The rearrangement links TRBV12-3 or TRBV12-4 to TRBJ2-5, with D unresolved. The CDR3 is 13 residues long. The V end lost 6 bases, the J end lost 5 bases, and 13 bases lay between the germline ends. CDR3 bases: TGTGCCAGCAGCAAACCCCCGGGCGAGACCCAGTACTTC. This sequence encodes CASSKPPGETQYF.

This clonotype was detected ten times or more. The chain links TRBV20-1 to TRBJ1-6; D is unclear. The ends were cut back, 1 base at V and 8 bases at J, with 15 bases in the middle. Germline loops: CDR1 DFQATT, CDR2 SNEGSKA (reference sequence). The CDR3 has 15 residues. The chain's CDR3 is CSARGLKGRHSPLHF. CDR3 coding DNA: TGCAGTGCTAGAGGTCTGAAAGGAAGACATTCACCCCTCCACTTT.

Concerning this clonotype itself: Sequence at one end of the junction differs from germline and may be a read error. Here the CDR3 reads CATSQEITVTTVNEQFF. For the CDR3, the DNA is TGTGCCACCAGCCAAGAGATCACGGTTACGACCGTCAATGAGCAGTTCTTC. The rearrangement joins TRBV3-1 to TRBJ2-1, with D unresolved. The CDR3 consists of 17 residues. Germline loops: CDR1 LGHDT, CDR2 YNNKEL (reference sequence).

Ten or more counts support this clonotype. The J gene is TRBJ2-7, the V gene TRBV7-6; possibly TRBD2 for D (5 bases). V gave up 5 bases and J gave up 0 bases, with 11 bases separating them. From germline, CDR1 is SGHVS and CDR2 FNYEAQ. The CDR3 spans 14 residues. CDR3 sequence: CASSAGSFSYEQYF. DNA for the CDR3: TGTGCCAGCAGCGCGGGTAGTTTCTCCTACGAGCAGTACTTC.

This clonotype was seen at least ten times. The genes are TRBV5-1 and TRBJ2-5; 8 bases map to TRBD2. Looked up from germline, CDR1 is SGHRS and CDR2 is YFSETQ. This CDR3 spans 15 amino acids. The junction had 4 bases not matched to a gene; V was cut back by 1 base and J by 2 bases. CDR3 region: CASSLFTSGQETQYF. CDR3 in DNA: TGCGCCAGCAGCTTGTTTACTAGCGGACAAGAGACCCAGTACTTC.

This clonotype occurred once. The CDR3 is CASSERGRREVEETQYF. The CDR3 DNA is TGTGCCAGCAGCGAGAGGGGGCGGCGGGAGGTCGAAGAGACCCAGTACTTC. The V and J genes are TRBV9 and TRBJ2-5, with D possibly being TRBD2 (8 bases). V lost 3 bases to trimming and J lost 3 bases, with 21 bases between them. Germline V gene data show CDR1 as SGDLS and CDR2 as YYNGEE. This CDR3 is 17 amino acids long. Full variable domain (remainder filled in from reference TRBV9 and TRBJ2-5): DSGVTQTPKHLITATGQRVTLRCSPRSGDLSVYWYQQSLDQGLQFLIQYYNGEERAKGNILERFSAQQFPDLHSELNLSSLELGDSALYFCASSERGRREVEETQYFGPGTRLLVL.

Points on this clonotype: This clone may be a read error of a much larger clone one base away. The V gene is TRBV5-6, the J gene TRBJ2-5; 11 nucleotides align to TRBD1. The CDR3 runs 17 residues. The J segment lost 3 bases and the V segment lost 1 base, leaving 8 bases of the junction unmatched. Germline loops: CDR1 SGHDT, CDR2 YYEEEE. The CDR3 protein is CASSLLGQGVDKETQYF. CDR3 coding DNA: TGTGCCAGCAGCTTGTTGGGACAGGGGGTGGACAAAGAGACCCAGTACTTC.

This clonotype came up many times. This chain joins TRBV7-3 and TRBJ2-2, with unresolved D. Looked up from germline, CDR1 is SGHTA and CDR2 is FQGTGA. The germline V and J ends were trimmed by 5 bases and 4 bases, with 8 bases remaining between them. The CDR3 totals 13 residues. CDR3 amino acids: CASSRNPTGELFF. In nucleotides, the CDR3 is TGTGCCAGCAGCCGAAACCCCACCGGGGAGCTGTTTTTT.

This clonotype showed up many times. The rearrangement links TRBV3-1 to TRBJ2-1; a weak D match, TRBD2 (6 bases). The CDR3 length is 19 residues. V lost 0 bases and J lost 5, with 23 bases in between. From germline, CDR1 is LGHDT and CDR2 YNNKEL (reference sequence). The DNA of the CDR3 is TGTGCCAGCAGCCAAGATCTTCCCATAACCAGCGGGCTTGACAATGAGCAGTTCTTC. It is translated as CASSQDLPITSGLDNEQFF.

The chain uses TRBV20-1 and TRBJ2-1; possible D gene TRBD2, 5 bases. The ends were cut back, 6 bases at V and 9 bases at J, with 24 bases in the middle. Germline CDR1 and CDR2: DFQATT and SNEGSKA (reference sequence). The CDR3 runs to 15 residues. CDR3 nucleotide sequence: TGCAGTGCCTCCTGGAACAAAGAAGCCCGGGGTGAGCAGTTCTTC. It specifies CSASWNKEARGEQFF.

The chain recombines TRBV28 with TRBJ2-5; possibly TRBD2 for D (6 bases). The germline CDR1 and CDR2 sequences are MDHEN and SYDVKM. The CDR3 totals 14 residues. Trimming took off 7 bases at V and 5 bases at J, with 17 bases between the two ends. CDR3 loop: CASTPGGVRETQYF. The CDR3 DNA sequence: TGTGCCAGCACCCCCGGAGGGGTCCGGGAGACCCAGTACTTC.

Many counts were recorded for this clonotype. J is TRBJ2-5 and V is TRBV7-9, with 8 bases fitting TRBD2. V gave up 1 base and J gave up 0 bases; unmatched junction bases: 4. The CDR3 spans 16 residues. Germline V gives CDR1 SEHNR, CDR2 FQNEAQ (reference sequence). CDR3 sequence (DNA): TGTGCCAGCAGCTTAGTCTCTAGCGGGTACCAAGAGACCCAGTACTTC. Protein product: CASSLVSSGYQETQYF.

For this clonotype: Since a much larger clone is just one base distant, this may be a read error. The rearrangement links TRBV7-9 to TRBJ2-3; D might be TRBD2 (6 bases). CDR3 length equals 17 residues. Germline V gene data show CDR1 as SEHNR and CDR2 as FQNEAQ (reference sequence). In nucleotides, the CDR3 is TGTGCCAGCAGCGCGGAGGGGCTAGTGTTCAGCATAGATACGCAGTATTTT. It encodes CASSAEGLVFSIDTQYF.

The table lists this clonotype with many counts. Relative to the germline gene, one junction end is altered; a read error may explain this. The chain has TRBV18 and TRBJ2-5; 7 bases fit TRBD1. The CDR3 loop spans 14 amino acids. The V gene's germline CDR1 is KGHSH and CDR2 LQKENI. The CDR3 reads CASSRGQLQETQYF. For the CDR3, the DNA is TGCGCCAGCAGCAGGGGACAGCTCCAAGAGACCCAGTACTTC.

This clonotype was recorded at least ten times. The chain joins TRBV5-1 to TRBJ2-1, with a possible D match to TRBD1 (6 bases). Between the trimmed V and J ends, which lost 4 bases and 4 bases, there was a span of 24 bases. The CDR3 totals 18 residues. Germline V gives CDR1 SGHRS, CDR2 YFSETQ. The CDR3 DNA is TGCGCCAGCAGCCCAGCCGGGACAACTCTCTCCCTTTACAATGAGCAGTTCTTC. Amino acid sequence: CASSPAGTTLSLYNEQFF.

In this sample, this clonotype turned up many times. The chain joins TRBV20-1 to TRBJ2-2, with D perhaps matching TRBD2 (6 bases). The CDR3 covers 16 residues. The V gene lost 0 bases and the J gene lost 0 bases, with 11 bases spanning the gap. Germline V gene data show CDR1 as DFQATT and CDR2 as SNEGSKA (reference sequence). CDR3 DNA: TGCAGTGCTAGAGATCCCGGGGGAGCGAACACCGGGGAGCTGTTTTTT. It specifies CSARDPGGANTGELFF.

This clonotype has at least ten counts. V and J are TRBV20-1 and TRBJ2-2; D may be TRBD1 (5 bases). With 3 bases removed from V and 8 bases from J, the gap between germline ends came to 13 bases. Germline assignment: CDR1 DFQATT and CDR2 SNEGSKA (reference sequence). The CDR3 is made up of 13 amino acids. The CDR3 protein is CSASRGTGGELFF. CDR3 bases: TGCAGTGCTAGTAGGGGAACCGGTGGGGAGCTGTTTTTT.

This clonotype was counted at least ten times. The rearrangement uses TRBV5-1 and TRBJ2-5; the match to TRBD2 covers 14 bases. J gave up 1 base and V 4 bases, and 6 bases lay outside the gene matches. CDR1 is SGHRS, CDR2 YFSETQ, per germline. The CDR3 has 17 amino acids. The CDR3 DNA reads TGCGCCAGCAGCCCATTGGGACTAGCGGGGGTCCAAGAGACCCAGTACTTC. Protein sequence: CASSPLGLAGVQETQYF. Full variable domain (missing parts from reference TRBV5-1 and TRBJ2-5): KAGVTQTPRYLIKTRGQQVTLSCSPISGHRSVSWYQQTPGQGLQFLFEYFSETQRNKGNFPGRFSGRQFSNSRSEMNVSTLELGDSALYLCASSPLGLAGVQETQYFGPGTRLLVL.

This clonotype appeared many times. V and J are TRBV12-3 or TRBV12-4 and TRBJ2-5, with D possibly being TRBD2 (5 bases). This CDR3 comprises 14 residues. V lost 3 bases to trimming and J lost 4 bases, with 12 bases between them. CDR3 sequence: CASSFNAGAETQYF. The CDR3 DNA reads TGTGCCAGCAGTTTTAATGCGGGTGCAGAGACCCAGTACTTC.

This clonotype has a handful of counts. The chain couples TRBV7-2 to TRBJ2-4; 12 bases fit TRBD1. The germline CDR1 and CDR2 sequences are SGHTA and FQGNSA. The CDR3 contains 17 residues. The trim removed 3 bases at V and 3 bases at J, leaving 6 bases unmatched. The CDR3 protein is CASSFGTGGRGKNIQYF. In DNA, the CDR3 is TGTGCCAGCAGCTTCGGGACAGGGGGCAGGGGCAAAAACATTCAGTACTTC.

This clonotype was observed many times. The gene calls are TRBV7-2 and TRBJ2-7; 10 bases are shared with TRBD2. The junction had 7 bases not matched to a gene; V was cut back by 2 bases and J by 6 bases. The germline V gene has CDR1 SGHTA and CDR2 FQGNSA. The CDR3 extends over 15 amino acids. CDR3 nucleotides: TGTGCCAGCAGCTTACTAGCGGGAGTAACCCTCGAGCAGTACTTC. This encodes CASSLLAGVTLEQYF.

This clonotype came up many times. The chain recombines TRBV20-1 with TRBJ2-4; D tentatively fits TRBD1 or TRBD2 (5 bases each). Trimming removed 0 bases at V and 9 bases at J, with 6 bases between. CDR1 and CDR2 from the germline V gene are DFQATT and SNEGSKA (reference sequence). The CDR3 spans 11 residues. The CDR3 loop reads CSARDGGIQYF. CDR3 in DNA: TGCAGTGCTAGAGATGGGGGCATTCAGTACTTC.

The sample holds many counts of this clonotype. The V call is TRBV7-2, the J call TRBJ1-3, with D hard to call. The CDR3 spans 17 residues. Germline CDR1 and CDR2: SGHTA and FQGNSA. V was cut by 4 bases and J by 0 bases, with 16 bases left in between. The CDR3 here is CASSSRANPSSGNTIYF. The CDR3 DNA follows: TGTGCCAGCAGCTCACGGGCCAACCCAAGCTCTGGAAACACCATATATTTT.

There are many counts of this clonotype. The genes are TRBV12-3 or TRBV12-4 and TRBJ1-1; D might be TRBD1 (6 bases). The CDR3 sequence is 14 residues long. Trimming cost V 2 bases and J 5 bases, with 12 bases left between them. The CDR3 loop reads CASSLWGLRTEAFF. CDR3 nucleotides: TGTGCCAGCAGTTTATGGGGGCTAAGGACTGAAGCTTTCTTT.

This clonotype was seen a handful of times. This chain connects TRBV14 to TRBJ2-4; 13 bases align to TRBD2. V shed 4 bases and J 2 bases; nucleotides not matched to a gene: 26. CDR1 and CDR2 from the germline V gene are SGHDN and FVKESK. The CDR3 totals 24 residues. The CDR3 DNA sequence: TGTGCCAGCAGCCGTATTCAAAGGACTAGCGGGGGTAATGATTGGGTAATATCCAAAAACATTCAGTACTTC. Translating it yields CASSRIQRTSGGNDWVISKNIQYF. Filled out from reference TRBV14 and TRBJ2-4, the complete variable domain reads EAGVTQFPSHSVIEKGQTVTLRCDPISGHDNLYWYRRVMGKEIKFLLHFVKESKQDESGMPNNRFLAERTGGTYSTLKVQPAELEDSGVYFCASSRIQRTSGGNDWVISKNIQYFGAGTRLSVL.

This clonotype came up many times. This chain joins TRBV28 and TRBJ2-6; D might be TRBD1 (6 bases). The germline V gene encodes CDR1 MDHEN and CDR2 SYDVKM. V lost 5 bases and J 0 bases, leaving 17 bases between the germline ends. The CDR3 consists of 18 residues. CDR3 in amino acids: CASSAPDSRSSGANVLTF. The CDR3 coding sequence is TGTGCCAGCAGTGCGCCGGACAGTCGAAGCTCTGGGGCCAACGTCCTGACTTTC.

V and J are TRBV6-5 and TRBJ2-5; the match to TRBD1 covers 7 bases. The CDR3 extends over 14 amino acids. The V segment lost 7 bases and the J segment 5 bases; nucleotides outside the gene matches: 10. Looked up from germline, CDR1 is MNHEY and CDR2 is SVGAGI. The chain's CDR3 is CASTSTGRRETQYF. As DNA, the CDR3 is TGTGCCAGCACCTCGACAGGGCGGCGGGAGACCCAGTACTTC.

This sequence joins TRBV12-3 or TRBV12-4 and TRBJ2-5, with D maybe TRBD1 (5 bases). Trimming removed 6 bases from V and 2 bases from J, with 13 bases in between. This CDR3 is built from 14 residues. The CDR3 protein is CASRRTGLQETQYF. The CDR3 bases are TGTGCCAGCAGACGAACAGGCCTGCAAGAGACCCAGTACTTC.

Ten or more counts support this clonotype. The chain uses TRBV3-1 and TRBJ1-1; D uncertain. Germline loops: CDR1 LGHDT, CDR2 YNNKEL (reference sequence). V shed 4 bases and J shed 1 base, with 10 bases lying between them. The CDR3 sequence is 14 residues long. The CDR3 loop is CASSRLRENTEAFF. As DNA, the CDR3 is TGTGCCAGCAGCCGGCTGAGGGAGAACACTGAAGCTTTCTTT.